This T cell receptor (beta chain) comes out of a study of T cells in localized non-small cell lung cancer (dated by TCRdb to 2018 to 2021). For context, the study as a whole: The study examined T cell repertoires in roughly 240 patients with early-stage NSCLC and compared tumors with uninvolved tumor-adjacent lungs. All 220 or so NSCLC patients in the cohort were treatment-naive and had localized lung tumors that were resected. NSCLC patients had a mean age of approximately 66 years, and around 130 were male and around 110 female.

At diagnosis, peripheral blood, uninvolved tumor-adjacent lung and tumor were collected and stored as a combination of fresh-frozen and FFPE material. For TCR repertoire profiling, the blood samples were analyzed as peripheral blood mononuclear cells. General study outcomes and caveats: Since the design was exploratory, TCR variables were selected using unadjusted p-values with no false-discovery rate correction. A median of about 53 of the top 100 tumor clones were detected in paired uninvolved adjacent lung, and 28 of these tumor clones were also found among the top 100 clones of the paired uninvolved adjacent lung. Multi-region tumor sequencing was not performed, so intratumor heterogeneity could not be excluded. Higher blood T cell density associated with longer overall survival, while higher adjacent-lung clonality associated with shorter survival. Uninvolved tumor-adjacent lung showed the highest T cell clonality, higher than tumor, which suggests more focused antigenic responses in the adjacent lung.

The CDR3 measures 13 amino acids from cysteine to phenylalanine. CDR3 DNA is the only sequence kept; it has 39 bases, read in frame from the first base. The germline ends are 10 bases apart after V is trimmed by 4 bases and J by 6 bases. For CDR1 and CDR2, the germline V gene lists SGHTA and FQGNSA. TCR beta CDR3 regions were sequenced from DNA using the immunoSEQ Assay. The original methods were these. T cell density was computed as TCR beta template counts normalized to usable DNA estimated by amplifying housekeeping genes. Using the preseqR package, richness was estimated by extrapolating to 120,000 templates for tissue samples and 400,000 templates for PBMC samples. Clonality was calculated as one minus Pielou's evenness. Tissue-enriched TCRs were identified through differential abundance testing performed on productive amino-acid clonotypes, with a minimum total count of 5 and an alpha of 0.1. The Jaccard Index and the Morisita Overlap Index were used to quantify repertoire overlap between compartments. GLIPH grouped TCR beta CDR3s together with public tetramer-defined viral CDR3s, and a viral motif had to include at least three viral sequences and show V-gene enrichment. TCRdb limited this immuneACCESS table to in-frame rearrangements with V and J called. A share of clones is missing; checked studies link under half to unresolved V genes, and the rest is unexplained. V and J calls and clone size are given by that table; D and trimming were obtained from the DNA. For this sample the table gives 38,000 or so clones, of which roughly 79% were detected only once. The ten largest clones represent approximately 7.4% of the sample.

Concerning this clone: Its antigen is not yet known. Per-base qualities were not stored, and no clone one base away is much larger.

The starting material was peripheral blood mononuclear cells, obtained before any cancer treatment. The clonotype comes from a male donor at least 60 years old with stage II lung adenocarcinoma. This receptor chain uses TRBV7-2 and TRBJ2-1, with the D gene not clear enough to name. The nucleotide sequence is TGTGCCAGCAGCTACCAAAAGAGCAATGAGCAGTTCTTC. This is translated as CASSYQKSNEQFF.